This paragraph reports one T cell receptor beta chain. Antigen unknown. MiXCR, run by TCRdb on the reads, gives a single entry per CDR3 protein. The top ten hold under 15% of the sample, which has fewer than 900,000 distinct CDR3 sequences, 25% to 35% seen once. V shed 0 bases and J shed 0 bases, with 6 bases lying between them. Germline lookup yields CDR1 SGDLS and CDR2 YYNGEE. This CDR3 contains 14 residues. These data are taken from a study of T cell repertoires in cytomegalovirus infection. Study-wide context: CMV infection plus the matching HLA type was flagged by public TCR beta signatures. Study-level findings and limits: Totalled public TCR beta family frequency picked out people who carried CMV plus the relevant HLA.

This rearrangement joins TRBV9 to TRBJ1-2, with D uncertain. This TCR derives from a human donor in good health (CMV status not recorded). Some clones in this sample may be carry-over from other donors' samples. Specimen: cultured CD8+ T cells from PBMCs, collected from culture after CMV antigen stimulation. CDR3 sequence (DNA): TGTGCCAGCAGCGTAGAAGTTTCTAACTATGGCTACACCTTC. Translation: CASSVEVSNYGYTF.